The entry that follows covers one T cell receptor beta chain sequence. A junction boundary mismatches the germline segment, possibly from a read error. This sample is drawn from a study of blood T cell repertoires in COVID-19. At the level of the study: Acute and convalescent COVID-19 samples came from the United States, Italy and Spain. The analysed material was cDNA or gDNA that came from T cells, B-cell-depleted T cells, or PBMCs.

Per the study methods: Estimates of nucleated cell counts were drawn from the amplification of reference gene primers. The table came from immunoSEQ multiplex PCR; TCRdb's copy has only in-frame clones and leaves some out. The D gene and trimming were derived from the DNA, and the V and J assignments and clone size from that table. The sample lists roughly 260,000 clones, 87% occurring once. The length of the CDR3 is 12 residues. The germline V gene encodes CDR1 SGDLS and CDR2 YYNGEE. The chain is built from TRBV9 and TRBJ2-3; D uncertain. Sequencing input: peripheral blood. This clonotype was obtained from a woman between 45 and 65 years old who had recovered from COVID-19. The CDR3 bases are TGTGCCAGCGGCGTGGGCGCAGATACGCAGTATTTT. Its translation: CASGVGADTQYF.